The rows below give T cell receptor beta chains drawn from one sample of a study of T cell responses to AZD1222 COVID-19 vaccine. Measured with immunoSEQ multiplex PCR; TCRdb has only the in-frame clones, and not every one. The top ten hold over 7.5% of the sample, which has 140,000 to 150,000 clones, approximately 94% seen once. Sequences were derived from peripheral blood, sampled on day 0 of AZD1222 vaccination. The receptors shown here come from an adult in good health. The CDR3 runs from the conserved cysteine through the conserved F or W. The D gene is left open where the match is weak. Clone sizes are given selectively: once, few, many, or a class where the clone is expanded.

j_call cdr3_length d_call clone_size v_call cdr3_aa cdr3_nt
TRBJ1-2 14 NA once TRBV19 CASSLPGQYYGYTF TGTGCCAGTAGTCTCCCCGGACAGTACTATGGCTACACCTTC
TRBJ2-3 14 NA NA TRBV28 CASSLGTLAGAQYF TGTGCCAGCAGTTTGGGTACTCTGGCCGGAGCGCAGTATTTT
TRBJ2-7 12 NA NA TRBV6-5 CASRQGAYEQYF TGTGCCAGCAGACAGGGCGCCTACGAGCAGTACTTC
TRBJ1-1 14 NA NA TRBV6-5 CASSYFGGDTEAFF TGTGCCAGCAGTTACTTCGGGGGTGACACTGAAGCTTTCTTT
TRBJ2-7 13 NA NA TRBV6-2/TRBV6-3 CASSYPGPVEQYF TGTGCCAGCAGTTACCCGGGGCCGGTCGAGCAGTACTTC
TRBJ2-7 14 TRBD1 once TRBV24-1 CATSPGQGYGEQYF TGTGCCACCAGCCCGGGACAGGGGTATGGCGAGCAGTACTTC
TRBJ2-7 15 NA NA TRBV6-5 CASSLGADGFYEQYF TGTGCCAGCTCTTTGGGGGCGGACGGATTCTACGAGCAGTACTTC
TRBJ2-3 17 NA NA TRBV11-3 CASSPQGWGGDTDTQYF TGTGCCAGCAGCCCCCAGGGGTGGGGCGGCGACACAGATACGCAGTATTTT
TRBJ2-2 22 TRBD2 NA TRBV27 CASSSILSFRGGRGAFSGELFF TGTGCCAGCAGTTCAATCCTTTCCTTCCGCGGGGGGCGGGGGGCGTTTTCGGGGGAGCTGTTTTTT
TRBJ2-7 14 NA NA TRBV4-3 CASSQVPQSYEQYF TGCGCCAGCAGCCAAGTTCCCCAGTCCTACGAGCAGTACTTC